A single sample is the source of the 8 T cell receptor beta chains below, sequenced in a study of beta chain features in type 1 diabetes. cDNA synthesis used the whole RNA isolate, giving expressed TCRB sequences. This table comes from immunoSEQ multiplex PCR, and its TCRdb copy is limited to in-frame clones, with some not included. The table has a few hundred thousand clones, 27% seen once; the top ten hold under 5%. The sequencing sample was made of central memory CD4+ T cells from blood. The receptors originated from a man under 40 in good health.

The V call is TRBV28, the J call TRBJ2-7; 11 nucleotides align to TRBD2. Germline-derived CDR1 and CDR2 are MDHEN and SYDVKM. Trimming removed 6 bases from V and 0 bases from J; junction bases left unmatched: 4. The length of the CDR3 is 15 residues. The CDR3 nucleotides read TGTGCCAGCAGACTAGCGGGAGATCTCTCCTACGAGCAGTACTTC. Protein: CASRLAGDLSYEQYF.

This clone occurred a few times. One base away lies a much larger clone, so this may be a sequencing read error. J is TRBJ2-3 and V is TRBV18; possible D gene TRBD1, 5 bases. The germline gives CDR1 KGHSH, CDR2 LQKENI. The CDR3 extends over 14 amino acids. The CDR3 spells CPSSPPDRTLEQYF. CDR3 nucleotide sequence: TGTCCCAGCTCACCACCCGACAGAACCCTCGAGCAGTATTTT.

In this sample, this clone turned up a few times. J is TRBJ2-1 and V is TRBV9; no definite D call. The germline V and J ends were trimmed by 0 bases and 8 bases, with 21 bases remaining between them. The germline CDR1 and CDR2 sequences are SGDLS and YYNGEE. The CDR3 extends over 17 amino acids. The CDR3 loop reads CASSVVEDIWSRDEQFF. The CDR3 DNA sequence: TGTGCCAGCAGCGTAGTCGAAGATATTTGGAGTCGCGATGAGCAGTTCTTC.

J is TRBJ2-1 and V is TRBV11-2, with 7 bases fitting TRBD2. The V gene end was trimmed by 2 bases and the J gene end by 5 bases; junction bases not matched to a gene: 6. CDR1 and CDR2 (germline): SGHAT, FQNNGV. This CDR3 is built from 15 residues. This CDR3 is CASSLMWEGNNEQFF. DNA for the CDR3: TGTGCCAGCAGCTTAATGTGGGAGGGTAACAATGAGCAGTTCTTC.

In this sample, this clone is medium-sized (0.01 to 0.1%). This chain joins TRBV29-1 and TRBJ2-7; no clear D. CDR1 SQVTM and CDR2 ANQGSEA come from the germline V gene. The length of the CDR3 is 12 residues. V shed 7 bases and J shed 4 bases, with 14 bases lying between them. Here the CDR3 reads CSGQDPAYEQYF. The CDR3 DNA reads as TGCAGCGGCCAGGACCCAGCTTACGAGCAGTACTTC.

The rearrangement links TRBV21-1 to TRBJ2-3. TRBV21-1 is deemed a pseudogene. This CDR3 is built from 13 residues. CDR3 protein: CASSKEVRGTQYF. The CDR3 nucleotides are TGTGCCAGCAGCAAAGAGGTGCGTGGTACGCAGTATTTT.

The rearrangement links TRBV7-6 to TRBJ2-3; no reliable D call. Germline CDR1 SGHVS, CDR2 FNYEAQ. The CDR3 covers 13 residues. V was trimmed by 0 bases and J by 8 bases, leaving 9 bases between them. The DNA of the CDR3 is TGTGCCAGCAGCTTAGCTAAAGACGCTACGCAGTATTTT. It yields the protein CASSLAKDATQYF.

Concerning this clone itself: In the same sample, other DNA sequences code for this CDR3. The CDR3 DNA reads TGCGCCAGCAGCTTGGGTGCGAGCTCCTACAATGAGCAGTTCTTC. The encoded protein is CASSLGASSYNEQFF. V gene TRBV5-1 combines with J gene TRBJ2-1; D unclear. V lost 0 bases and J lost 0, with 7 bases in between. CDR1 and CDR2 from the germline V gene are SGHRS and YFSETQ. This CDR3 has 15 residues.